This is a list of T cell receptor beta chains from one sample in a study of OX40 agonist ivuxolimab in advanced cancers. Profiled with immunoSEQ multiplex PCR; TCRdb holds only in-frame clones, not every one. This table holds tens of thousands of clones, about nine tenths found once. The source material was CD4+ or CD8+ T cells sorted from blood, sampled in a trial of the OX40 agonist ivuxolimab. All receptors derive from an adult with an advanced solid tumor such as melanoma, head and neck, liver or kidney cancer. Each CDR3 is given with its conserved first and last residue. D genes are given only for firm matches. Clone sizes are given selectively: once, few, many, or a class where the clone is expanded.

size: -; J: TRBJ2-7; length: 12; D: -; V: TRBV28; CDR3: CASSLSSYEQYF; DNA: TGTGCCAGCAGTTTAAGTTCCTACGAGCAGTACTTC
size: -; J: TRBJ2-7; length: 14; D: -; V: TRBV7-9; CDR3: CASSFSRSGDEQYF; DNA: TGTGCCAGCAGCTTCTCACGGAGTGGCGACGAGCAGTACTTC
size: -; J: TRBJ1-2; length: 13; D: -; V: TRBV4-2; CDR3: CASSRAEIWGYTF; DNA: TGTGCCAGCAGCCGGGCGGAGATTTGGGGCTACACCTTC
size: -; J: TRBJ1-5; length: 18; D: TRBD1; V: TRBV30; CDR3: CAWSPTPQGAYSNQPQHF; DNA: TGTGCCTGGAGTCCCACGCCACAGGGGGCCTATAGCAATCAGCCCCAGCATTTT
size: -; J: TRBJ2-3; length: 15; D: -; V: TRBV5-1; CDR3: CASSFTGEGADTQYF; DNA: TGCGCCAGCAGCTTTACGGGGGAAGGCGCAGATACGCAGTATTTT
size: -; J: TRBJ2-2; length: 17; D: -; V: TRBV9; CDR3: CASSLNHQTGYPGELFF; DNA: TGTGCCAGCAGCCTCAATCACCAAACAGGGTACCCCGGGGAGCTGTTTTTT
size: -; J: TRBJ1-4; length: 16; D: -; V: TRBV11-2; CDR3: CASSLDWEGTNEKLFF; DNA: TGTGCCAGCAGCTTAGATTGGGAAGGGACTAATGAAAAACTGTTTTTT
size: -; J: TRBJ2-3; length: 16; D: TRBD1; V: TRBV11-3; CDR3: CASGATGGGGTDTQYF; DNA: TGTGCCAGCGGAGCGACAGGGGGTGGAGGCACAGATACGCAGTATTTT
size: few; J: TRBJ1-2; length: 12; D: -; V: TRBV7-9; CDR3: CASSLEGVGYTF; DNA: TGTGCCAGCAGCTTAGAGGGGGTTGGCTACACCTTC
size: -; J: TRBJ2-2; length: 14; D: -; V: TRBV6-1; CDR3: CASPGEYNTGELFF; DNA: TGTGCCAGCCCAGGAGAGTACAACACCGGGGAGCTGTTTTTT
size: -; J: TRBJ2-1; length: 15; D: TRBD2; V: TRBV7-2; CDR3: CASSLTSGTYNEQFF; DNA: TGTGCCAGCAGCTTGACTAGCGGAACTTACAATGAGCAGTTCTTC
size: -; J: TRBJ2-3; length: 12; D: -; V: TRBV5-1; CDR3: CASSSVGDTQYF; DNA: TGCGCCAGCAGCTCGGTGGGCGATACGCAGTATTTT
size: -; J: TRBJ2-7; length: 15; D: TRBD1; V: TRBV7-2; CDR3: CASSFGTGEYSEQYF; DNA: TGTGCCAGCAGCTTCGGGACAGGGGAGTACTCCGAGCAGTACTTC
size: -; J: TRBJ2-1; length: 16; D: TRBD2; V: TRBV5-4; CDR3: CASSLGTSGVYNEQFF; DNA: TGTGCCAGCAGCTTAGGGACTAGCGGGGTCTACAATGAGCAGTTCTTC
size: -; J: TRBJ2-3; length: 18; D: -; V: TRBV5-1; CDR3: CASSLAAHTGGFTDTQYF; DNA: TGCGCCAGCAGCTTGGCAGCCCACACAGGAGGGTTCACAGATACGCAGTATTTT
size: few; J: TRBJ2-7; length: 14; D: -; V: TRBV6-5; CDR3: CASSYSAHRGEQYF; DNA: TGTGCCAGCAGTTACTCGGCACATCGGGGGGAGCAGTACTTC
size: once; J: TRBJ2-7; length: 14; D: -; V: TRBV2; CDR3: CASTRGGGGYEQYF; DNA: TGTGCCAGCACTCGAGGGGGGGGAGGCTACGAGCAGTACTTC
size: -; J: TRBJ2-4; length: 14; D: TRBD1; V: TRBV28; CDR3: CASRQGQGRSIQYF; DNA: TGTGCCAGCAGACAGGGACAGGGTCGTTCCATTCAGTACTTC
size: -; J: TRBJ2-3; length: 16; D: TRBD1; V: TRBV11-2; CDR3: CASSYLQTGSTDTQYF; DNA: TGTGCCAGCAGTTACCTTCAGACAGGGAGCACAGATACGCAGTATTTT
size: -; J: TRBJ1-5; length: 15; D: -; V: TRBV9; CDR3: CASSPGPYSNQPQHF; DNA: TGTGCCAGCTCACCGGGACCTTATAGCAATCAGCCCCAGCATTTT
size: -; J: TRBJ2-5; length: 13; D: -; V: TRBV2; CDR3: CASSESAGGAQYF; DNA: TGTGCCAGCAGTGAATCGGCCGGAGGGGCCCAGTACTTC
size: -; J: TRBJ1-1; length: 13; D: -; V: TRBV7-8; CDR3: CASSPRARPEAFF; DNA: TGTGCCAGCAGCCCTAGAGCCCGCCCTGAAGCTTTCTTT
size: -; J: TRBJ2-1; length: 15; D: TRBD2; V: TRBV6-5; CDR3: CASSWGLAGNTEQFF; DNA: TGTGCCAGCAGTTGGGGACTAGCGGGGAACACTGAGCAGTTCTTC
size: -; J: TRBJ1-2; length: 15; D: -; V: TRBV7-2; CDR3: CASSLTHTGTVGYTF; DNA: TGTGCCAGCAGCTTAACGCACACAGGGACGGTTGGCTACACCTTC
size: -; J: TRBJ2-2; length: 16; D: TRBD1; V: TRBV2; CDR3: CASSERDRGNTGELFF; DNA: TGTGCCAGCAGTGAACGGGACAGGGGGAACACCGGGGAGCTGTTTTTT
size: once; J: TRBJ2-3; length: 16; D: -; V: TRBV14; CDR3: CASSQVLGLSTDTQYF; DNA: TGTGCCAGCAGCCAAGTGCTGGGTTTAAGCACAGATACGCAGTATTTT
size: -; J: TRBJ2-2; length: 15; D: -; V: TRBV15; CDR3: CATSRAGANTGELFF; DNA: TGTGCCACCAGCAGAGCCGGCGCGAACACCGGGGAGCTGTTTTTT
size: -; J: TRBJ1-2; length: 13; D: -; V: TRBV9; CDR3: CASSGPNRQVYTF; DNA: TGTGCCAGCTCGGGACCCAATCGACAGGTGTACACCTTC
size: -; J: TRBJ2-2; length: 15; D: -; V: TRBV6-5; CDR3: CASRHGTLSTGELFF; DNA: TGTGCCAGCAGACACGGGACACTCAGCACCGGGGAGCTGTTTTTT
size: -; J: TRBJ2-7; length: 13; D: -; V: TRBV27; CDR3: CASSWAGPYEQYF; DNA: TGTGCCAGCAGTTGGGCCGGCCCCTACGAGCAGTACTTC
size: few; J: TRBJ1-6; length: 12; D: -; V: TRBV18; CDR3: CASSGDNSPLHF; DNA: TGTGCCAGCTCAGGGGATAATTCACCCCTCCACTTT
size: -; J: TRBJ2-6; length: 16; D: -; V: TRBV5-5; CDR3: CASSFLWSSGANVLTF; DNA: TGTGCCAGCAGCTTCTTGTGGTCCTCTGGGGCCAACGTCCTGACTTTC
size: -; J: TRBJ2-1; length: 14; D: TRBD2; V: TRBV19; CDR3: CASSRTSSYNEQFF; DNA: TGTGCCAGTAGTAGGACTAGCTCCTACAATGAGCAGTTCTTC
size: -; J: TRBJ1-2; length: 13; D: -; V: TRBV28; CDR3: CASRPGLAYGYTF; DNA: TGTGCCAGCAGGCCAGGACTCGCCTATGGCTACACCTTC
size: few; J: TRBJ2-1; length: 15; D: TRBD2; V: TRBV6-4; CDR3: CASSKGLADNNEQFF; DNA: TGTGCCAGCAGCAAGGGACTAGCGGATAACAATGAGCAGTTCTTC
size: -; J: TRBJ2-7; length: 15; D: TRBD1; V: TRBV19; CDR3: CASSKSGQGGYEQYF; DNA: TGTGCCAGTAGTAAATCGGGACAGGGAGGATACGAGCAGTACTTC
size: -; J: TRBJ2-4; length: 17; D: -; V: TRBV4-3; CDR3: CASSQGGRGVAKNIQYF; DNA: TGCGCCAGCAGCCAAGGGGGCAGGGGGGTAGCCAAAAACATTCAGTACTTC
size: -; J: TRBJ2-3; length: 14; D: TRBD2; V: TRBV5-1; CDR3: CASSLDPTSGTQYF; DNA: TGCGCCAGCAGCTTGGACCCAACTAGCGGGACGCAGTATTTT
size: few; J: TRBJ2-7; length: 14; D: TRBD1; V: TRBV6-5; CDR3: CASSPQTGPYEQYF; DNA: TGTGCCAGCAGTCCACAGACAGGGCCCTACGAGCAGTACTTC
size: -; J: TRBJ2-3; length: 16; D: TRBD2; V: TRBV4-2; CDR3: CASSQDLAGVVDTQYF; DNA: TGTGCCAGCAGCCAAGATCTAGCGGGAGTGGTAGATACGCAGTATTTT
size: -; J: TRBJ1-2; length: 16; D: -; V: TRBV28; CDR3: CASSLVRGDAAYGYTF; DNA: TGTGCCAGCAGTTTAGTACGGGGGGACGCGGCCTATGGCTACACCTTC
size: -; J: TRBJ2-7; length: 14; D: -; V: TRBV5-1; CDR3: CASSPDGGRGEQYF; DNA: TGCGCCAGCAGTCCGGACGGGGGTCGAGGAGAGCAGTACTTC
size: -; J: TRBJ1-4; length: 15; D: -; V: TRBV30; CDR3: CAWSPGGGYGEKLFF; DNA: TGTGCCTGGAGTCCCGGAGGGGGGTACGGTGAAAAACTGTTTTTT
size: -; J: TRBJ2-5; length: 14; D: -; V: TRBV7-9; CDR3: CASSLGGGKETQYF; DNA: TGTGCCAGCAGCTTAGGAGGGGGGAAAGAGACCCAGTACTTC
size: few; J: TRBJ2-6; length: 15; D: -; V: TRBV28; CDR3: CASSLGGPGANVLTF; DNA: TGTGCCAGCAGTTTGGGGGGGCCTGGGGCCAACGTCCTGACTTTC
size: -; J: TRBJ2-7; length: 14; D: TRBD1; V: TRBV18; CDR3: CASSLRQGSYEQYF; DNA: TGTGCCAGCTCACTAAGACAGGGCTCCTACGAGCAGTACTTC
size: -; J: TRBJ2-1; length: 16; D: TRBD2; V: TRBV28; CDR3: CASSLGAGGVYNEQFF; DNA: TGTGCCAGCAGTTTAGGGGCGGGAGGAGTTTACAATGAGCAGTTCTTC
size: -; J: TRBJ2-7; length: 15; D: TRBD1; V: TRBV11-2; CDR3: CASKPIRDRTYEQYF; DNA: TGTGCCAGCAAACCCATCCGGGACAGGACTTACGAGCAGTACTTC
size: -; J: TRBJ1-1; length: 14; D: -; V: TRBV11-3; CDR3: CASSLGETADEAFF; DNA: TGTGCCAGCAGCTTGGGGGAGACGGCCGACGAAGCTTTCTTT
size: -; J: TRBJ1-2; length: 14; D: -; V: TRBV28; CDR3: CALKRGSGGDGYTF; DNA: TGTGCCCTTAAGCGTGGCTCGGGGGGGGATGGCTACACCTTC
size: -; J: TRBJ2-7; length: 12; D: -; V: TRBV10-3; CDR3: CAISDARYEQYF; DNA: TGTGCCATCAGTGATGCCCGATACGAGCAGTACTTC